Given below is one T cell receptor beta chain in context. The target antigen is unknown. The data were taken from a study of CD8 T cells in ankylosing spondylitis. Study-level results: Among TCR beta sequences, a motif of eight highly homologous variants appeared characteristic of ankylosing spondylitis blood. There were earlier reports of some motif variants in reactive arthritis synovial fluid and blood.

MiXCR, applied by TCRdb to the 5' RACE reads, yields one record per CDR3 protein. The profile shows fewer than 750,000 distinct CDR3 sequences, 15% to 20% of them singletons. V was trimmed by 1 base and J by 7 bases, leaving 15 bases between them. CDR1 and CDR2 from the germline V gene are SGHDT and YYEEEE. CDR3 size: 16 residues. The V gene is TRBV5-6, the J gene TRBJ1-6; D perhaps matches TRBD1 (6 bases). The source is a male donor with ankylosing spondylitis. The sequenced sample consisted of blood, either unsorted or a sorted T cell fraction (not recorded which). The CDR3 protein is CASSLLGTGTNSPLHF. CDR3 nucleotides: TGTGCCAGCAGCTTGCTGGGAACAGGGACCAATTCACCCCTCCACTTT.